The entry below gives a single T cell receptor beta chain sequence along with its context. Within the sample, other DNA sequences also encode this same CDR3. Using immunoSEQ multiplex PCR, the repertoire was profiled, and TCRdb retains in-frame clones only, with some absent. The sample records 52,000 or so clones, about three quarters being singletons. The CDR3 totals 13 residues. Germline V gene lookup returns CDR1 MNHEY and CDR2 SVGAGI. V lost 3 bases, J lost 1 base, and 6 bases lay in between. The source of the sample is a study of blood T cell repertoires in COVID-19. Study-level information: The cDNA or gDNA used as material had been derived from T cells, B-cell-depleted T cells, or PBMCs.

The sequencing input was peripheral blood. The rearrangement links TRBV6-5 to TRBJ1-1; D unresolved. This receptor was taken from a man aged 50 to 59 with active or convalescent COVID-19. The CDR3 nucleotides are TGTGCCAGCAGTTATGGGAGGAACACTGAAGCTTTCTTT. It translates to CASSYGRNTEAFF.